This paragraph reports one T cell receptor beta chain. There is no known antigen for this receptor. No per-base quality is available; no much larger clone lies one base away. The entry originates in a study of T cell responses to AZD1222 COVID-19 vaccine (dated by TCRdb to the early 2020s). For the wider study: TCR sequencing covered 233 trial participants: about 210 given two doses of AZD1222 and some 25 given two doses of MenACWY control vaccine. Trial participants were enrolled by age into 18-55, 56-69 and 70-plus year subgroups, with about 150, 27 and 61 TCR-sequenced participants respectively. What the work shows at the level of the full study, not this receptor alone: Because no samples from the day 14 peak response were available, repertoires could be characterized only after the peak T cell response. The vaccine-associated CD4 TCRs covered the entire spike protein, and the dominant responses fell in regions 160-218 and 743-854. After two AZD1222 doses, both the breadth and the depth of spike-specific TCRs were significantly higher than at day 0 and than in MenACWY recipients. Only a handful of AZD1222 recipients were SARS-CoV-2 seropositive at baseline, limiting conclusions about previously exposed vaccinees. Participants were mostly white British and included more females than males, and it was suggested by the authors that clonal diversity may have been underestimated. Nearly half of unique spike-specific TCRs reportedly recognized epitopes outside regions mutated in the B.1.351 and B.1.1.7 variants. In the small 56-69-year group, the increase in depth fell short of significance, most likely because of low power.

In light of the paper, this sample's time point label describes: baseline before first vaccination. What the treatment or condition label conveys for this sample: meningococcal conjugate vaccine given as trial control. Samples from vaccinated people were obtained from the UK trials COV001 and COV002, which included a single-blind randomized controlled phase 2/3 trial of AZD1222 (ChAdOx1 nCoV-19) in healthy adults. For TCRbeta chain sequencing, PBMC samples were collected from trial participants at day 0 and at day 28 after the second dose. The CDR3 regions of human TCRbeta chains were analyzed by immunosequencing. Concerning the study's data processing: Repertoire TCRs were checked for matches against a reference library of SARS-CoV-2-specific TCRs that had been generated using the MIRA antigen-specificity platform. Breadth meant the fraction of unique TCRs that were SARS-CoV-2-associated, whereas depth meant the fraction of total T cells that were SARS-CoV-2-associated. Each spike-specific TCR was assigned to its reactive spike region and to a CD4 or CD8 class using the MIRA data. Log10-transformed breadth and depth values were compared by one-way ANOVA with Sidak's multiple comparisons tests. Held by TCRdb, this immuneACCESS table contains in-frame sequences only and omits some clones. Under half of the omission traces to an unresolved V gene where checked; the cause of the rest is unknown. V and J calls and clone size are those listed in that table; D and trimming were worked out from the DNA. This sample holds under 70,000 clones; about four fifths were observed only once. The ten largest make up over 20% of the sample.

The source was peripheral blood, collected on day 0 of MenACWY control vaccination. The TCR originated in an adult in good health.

The CDR3 region has the sequence CSVEVVGTDTQYF. The DNA reads TGCAGCGTTGAAGTGGTCGGCACAGATACGCAGTATTTT. The V and J genes are TRBV29-1 and TRBJ2-3; too little of a D gene remains to name it. Taken from cysteine to phenylalanine, the CDR3 has 13 residues. Just CDR3 DNA is preserved here, 39 bases in frame from base 1. Trimming at the junction amounts to 1 base on V and 1 base on J, and the germline ends lie 6 bases apart. The germline V gene provides CDR1 SQVTM and CDR2 ANQGSEA.